These T cell receptor beta chains were read from a single sample in a study of T cells after yellow fever vaccination. TCRdb passed the 5' RACE reads through MiXCR, listing each CDR3 protein once. The repertoire holds about 340,000 distinct CDR3 sequences, 7.5% to 9% seen once, with 18% in the top ten. The source material was PBMCs, sampled on the day of the first yellow fever vaccination. The source is a man in his late teens or twenties who received the YFV17D yellow fever vaccine. Each CDR3 is given with its conserved first and last residue. D genes are given only for firm matches. Expanded clones are given a class, and other clones once, few, many or no size at all.

j_call d_call v_call clone_size cdr3_nt cdr3_aa
TRBJ2-6 - TRBV3-1 few TGTGCCAGCTTGCGCTCCGGGGCCAACGTCCTGACTTTC CASLRSGANVLTF
TRBJ2-5 TRBD1 TRBV5-1 many TGCGCCAGCGGCCAACAGGGGGAAGAGACCCAGTACTTC CASGQQGEETQYF
TRBJ1-1 - TRBV7-2 - TGTGCCAGCAGCCCAAGGCTGGGATATAGGACTGAAGCTTTCTTT CASSPRLGYRTEAFF
TRBJ1-1 - TRBV7-9 few TGTGCCAGCAGCCCTAAAGGGCGCCTGTATGAAGCTTTCTTT CASSPKGRLYEAFF
TRBJ1-2 - TRBV5-5 - TGTGCCAGCAGCTTGGCCCCGCTCCGGGCCGAATATGGCTACACCTTC CASSLAPLRAEYGYTF
TRBJ2-1 - TRBV6-1 many TGTGCCAGCAGTGAGGGGACCAACAATGAGCAGTTCTTC CASSEGTNNEQFF
TRBJ2-1 - TRBV10-3 many TGTGCCATCAGTGAGTCTCGGGATGAGCAGTTCTTC CAISESRDEQFF
TRBJ1-6 - TRBV4-2 - TGTGCCAGCAGCCAAGATTCGTCAGGCGGTTCACCCCTCCACTTT CASSQDSSGGSPLHF
TRBJ2-5 - TRBV7-8 - TGTGCCAGCAGCGATACCTACCAAGAGACCCAGTACTTC CASSDTYQETQYF
TRBJ2-1 - TRBV12-5 many TGTGCTAGTGGCTCGGCCACTACTGAGCAGTTCTTC CASGSATTEQFF
TRBJ2-7 - TRBV29-1 few TGCAGCGTTGTCGGTCACTCCTACGAGCAGTACTTC CSVVGHSYEQYF
TRBJ2-6 TRBD1 TRBV20-1 few TGCAGTGCTTCAGGGGGCACCTCTGGGGCCAACGTCCTGACTTTC CSASGGTSGANVLTF
TRBJ2-3 TRBD2 TRBV20-1 many TGCAGTGCTAGAGTTAGCGGGGGATTAGTAGATACGCAGTATTTT CSARVSGGLVDTQYF
TRBJ1-4 - TRBV5-1 few TGCGCCAGCAGCTTGGGACAGCCGAATGAAAAACTGTTTTTT CASSLGQPNEKLFF
TRBJ2-7 - TRBV30 few TGTGCCTGGAGCCGCACGGGGCTCACCTACGAGCAGTACTTC CAWSRTGLTYEQYF
TRBJ1-2 - TRBV29-1 few TGCAGCGCCCGCCTCAGGGATGGTGGCTATGGCTACACCTTC CSARLRDGGYGYTF
TRBJ2-5 - TRBV29-1 - TGCAGCGTTGCCGGGGGCGATAAGTGGGAGACCCAGTACTTC CSVAGGDKWETQYF
TRBJ2-3 TRBD1 TRBV19 few TGTGCCAGTAGTACACCAACAGGGGCCCGCACAGATACGCAGTATTTT CASSTPTGARTDTQYF
TRBJ1-1 - TRBV5-1 few TGCGCCAGCAGCTTGGAGGGCAGAATGAACACTGAAGCTTTCTTT CASSLEGRMNTEAFF
TRBJ1-5 - TRBV7-2 - TGTGCCAGCAGCTTAGCGGGGGGGAAGGGTCAGCCCCAGCATTTT CASSLAGGKGQPQHF
TRBJ2-3 - TRBV7-3 few TGTGCCAGCAGCGAACCGTTCGGGCCAGAACGGGATACGCAGTATTTT CASSEPFGPERDTQYF
TRBJ1-2 - TRBV18 - TGTGCCAGCTCAGCACAGGGCGCCTATGGCTACACCTTC CASSAQGAYGYTF
TRBJ2-1 TRBD2 TRBV4-3 many TGCGCCAGCAGCCAAGATATCCTAGCGGGGGGCTCCTACAATGAGCAGTTCTTC CASSQDILAGGSYNEQFF
TRBJ2-1 - TRBV20-1 - TGCAGTGCTAGAGATGAGAGGGGAAGCTCCTACAATGAGCAGTTCTTC CSARDERGSSYNEQFF
TRBJ1-4 - TRBV6-5 - TGTGCCAGCAGTTTATGGGACCGTCGAAAACTGTTTTTT CASSLWDRRKLFF
TRBJ2-1 - TRBV12-3/TRBV12-4 few TGTGCCAGCTCCAATACATACAGGGCTGAGCAGTTCTTC CASSNTYRAEQFF